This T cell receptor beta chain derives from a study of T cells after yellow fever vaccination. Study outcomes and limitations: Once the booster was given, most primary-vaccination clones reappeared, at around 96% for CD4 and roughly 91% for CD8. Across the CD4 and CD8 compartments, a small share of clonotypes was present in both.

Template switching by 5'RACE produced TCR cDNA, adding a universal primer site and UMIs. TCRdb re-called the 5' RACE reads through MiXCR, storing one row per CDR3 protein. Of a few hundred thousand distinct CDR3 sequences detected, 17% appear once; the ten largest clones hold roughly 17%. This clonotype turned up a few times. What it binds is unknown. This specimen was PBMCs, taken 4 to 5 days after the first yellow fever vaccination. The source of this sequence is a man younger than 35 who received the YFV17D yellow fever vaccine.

CDR3 nucleotides: TGTGCCAGCAGCTTGAGGGGGAGTGGGACTGAAGCTTTCTTT. It codes for CASSLRGSGTEAFF. V usage is TRBV7-9 and J usage is TRBJ1-1; D may be TRBD1 (6 bases). The CDR3 spans 14 residues. Trimming cost V 3 bases and J 5 bases, with 13 bases left between them. Per germline, CDR1 SEHNR and CDR2 FQNEAQ (reference sequence).